The source of this T cell receptor (beta chain) is a study of technical replicates of blood from four donors. The method was immunoSEQ multiplex PCR; TCRdb's version includes in-frame clones alone and lacks a portion of them. The table records roughly 80,000 clones, about 88% of them present only once. The CDR3 is 15 amino acids. V was cut by 6 bases and J by 0 bases, with 14 bases left in between. From germline, CDR1 is MNHEY and CDR2 SVGAGI. The chain recombines TRBV6-5 with TRBJ1-1; weak D call: TRBD1 (6 bases). The material sequenced was T cells isolated from PBMCs. This clonotype was sampled from a human donor in good health. The CDR3 sequence: CASSLGQPLNTEAFF. The CDR3 coding sequence is TGTGCCAGCAGCTTGGGACAACCTTTGAACACTGAAGCTTTCTTT.